These 12 T cell receptor beta chains came from one sample sequenced in a study of cytomegalovirus exposure and HLA in healthy donors. The PCR had 60 Vbeta and 13 Jbeta primers. Here immunoSEQ multiplex PCR was the method, and the copy in TCRdb shows in-frame clones only, minus some. The data contain about 120,000 clones, over 60% of them singletons. Sequencing was done on a sample of PBMCs. The source of these receptors is a man aged 18 to 29 in good health and CMV-seronegative.

V gene TRBV21-1 combines with J gene TRBJ1-5. TRBV21-1 is a pseudogene segment. This CDR3 comprises 12 residues. In DNA form, the CDR3 reads TGTGCCAGCAGCAACGGGTCTTATCCCCAGCATTTT. Its translation: CASSNGSYPQHF.

This clone was detected only a few times. This chain links TRBV6-8 with TRBJ1-3, with D possibly being TRBD1 (6 bases). CDR1 is MNHGY, CDR2 SAAAGT, per germline. The CDR3 runs 23 residues. With 6 bases removed from V and 7 bases from J, the gap between germline ends came to 43 bases. The CDR3 protein is CASSPNRTVETTILSPHRNTIYF. The CDR3 DNA reads as TGTGCCAGCAGCCCCAATCGGACAGTCGAAACGACTATCCTATCTCCGCACCGTAACACCATATATTTT.

The chain links TRBV12-5 to TRBJ2-2, with D hard to call. V was clipped by 7 bases and J by 7 bases, with 13 bases between them. Per germline, CDR1 LGHNT and CDR2 FRNRAP. The CDR3 contains 13 residues. CDR3 residues: CASATGRVGELFF. The CDR3 nucleotides read TGTGCTAGTGCCACTGGGCGCGTCGGGGAGCTGTTTTTT.

A single count supports this clone. The chain links TRBV27 to TRBJ2-1, with 10 bases fitting TRBD2. V shed 5 bases and J 1 base; nucleotides not matched to a gene: 17. CDR1 and CDR2 from the germline V gene are MNHEY and SMNVEV (reference sequence). CDR3 size: 20 residues. CDR3 sequence reads: CASSIIPSPSGGRSYNEQFF. The CDR3 DNA sequence: TGTGCCAGCAGTATAATCCCCTCGCCTAGCGGGGGCAGGTCCTACAATGAGCAGTTCTTC.

The V and J genes are TRBV18 and TRBJ1-2; D not certain. Germline V gives CDR1 KGHSH, CDR2 LQKENI. The CDR3 extends over 13 amino acids. Trimming cost V 0 bases and J 10 bases, with 12 bases left between them. The DNA of the CDR3 is TGTGCCAGCTCACCACCTTCGTTTAGCGACTACACCTTC. Its protein product is CASSPPSFSDYTF.

The chain is built from TRBV5-1 and TRBJ2-1; D remains ambiguous. Between the trimmed V and J ends, which lost 3 bases and 7 bases, there was a span of 11 bases. Germline CDR1 and CDR2: SGHRS and YFSETQ. This CDR3 region has 13 residues. The CDR3 DNA follows: TGCGCCAGCAGCTCCCTCTTAGATAATGAGCAGTTCTTC. This codes for CASSSLLDNEQFF. Supplemented by reference TRBV5-1 and TRBJ2-1, the full variable domain reads KAGVTQTPRYLIKTRGQQVTLSCSPISGHRSVSWYQQTPGQGLQFLFEYFSETQRNKGNFPGRFSGRQFSNSRSEMNVSTLELGDSALYLCASSSLLDNEQFFGPGTRLTVL.

V usage is TRBV28 and J usage is TRBJ2-5, with a weak D call TRBD2 (6 bases). The CDR3 runs 15 residues. CDR1 MDHEN and CDR2 SYDVKM come from the germline V gene. V was pared by 2 bases and J by 5 bases, with 15 bases between. In DNA form, the CDR3 reads TGTGCCAGCAGTTTACTAGCGCGTCGGGCGGAGACCCAGTACTTC. As protein: CASSLLARRAETQYF.

The chain is built from TRBV7-2 and TRBJ1-5; D not certain. CDR3 length: 17 residues. CDR1 is SGHTA and CDR2 is FQGNSA in the germline V gene. The V end was cut by 1 base, the J end by 0 bases, with 13 bases between. In DNA, the CDR3 is TGTGCCAGCAGCTTAGTTGGAGGGCTATATAGCAATCAGCCCCAGCATTTT. Encoded protein: CASSLVGGLYSNQPQHF. The variable domain in full, completed from reference TRBV7-2 and TRBJ1-5, reads GAGVSQSPSNKVTEKGKDVELRCDPISGHTALYWYRQSLGQGLEFLIYFQGNSAPDKSGLPSDRFSAERTGGSVSTLTIQRTQQEDSAVYLCASSLVGGLYSNQPQHFGDGTRLSIL.

This clone appeared a single time. The chain links TRBV25-1 to TRBJ1-1; 8 nucleotides line up with TRBD1. CDR1 is MGHDK and CDR2 is SYGVNS in the germline V gene. The CDR3 runs 17 residues. Germline trimming cut 8 bases from V and 4 bases from J; bases unmatched to any gene: 18. The CDR3 is CASLPARTGRGGTEAFF. CDR3 DNA: TGTGCCAGCCTCCCCGCCCGGACAGGGCGCGGGGGCACTGAAGCTTTCTTT.

The chain is built from TRBV30 and TRBJ2-3, with 12 bases lining up with TRBD2. The CDR3 covers 19 residues. Germline V gives CDR1 GTSNPN, CDR2 SVGIG (reference sequence). V gave up 0 bases and J gave up 4 bases; unmatched junction bases: 14. The CDR3 coding sequence is TGTGCCTGGAGTGTTTACGCCTCGGCTAGCGGGAGGGCCCCAGATACGCAGTATTTT. This sequence encodes CAWSVYASASGRAPDTQYF.

This chain's CDR3 is CASSLLWTGVNNEQFF. The CDR3, as DNA: TGTGCCAGCAGCTTGTTGTGGACAGGGGTCAACAATGAGCAGTTCTTC. The chain links TRBV5-4 to TRBJ2-1; 9 bases align to TRBD1. Per the germline V gene, CDR1 is SGHNT and CDR2 is YYREEE (reference sequence). The CDR3 runs to 16 residues. Germline trimming cut 1 base from V and 5 bases from J; bases unmatched to any gene: 7.

This clone has a handful of counts. The chain couples TRBV5-4 to TRBJ2-5; tentatively, D is TRBD2 (5 bases). V shed 4 bases and J shed 1 base, with 14 bases lying between them. The CDR3 is 15 residues long. CDR1 is SGHNT, CDR2 YYREEE, per germline (reference sequence). CDR3 protein: CASSVASGIQETQYF. For the CDR3, the DNA is TGTGCCAGCAGCGTCGCCTCCGGGATCCAAGAGACCCAGTACTTC. The full variable domain, rest sourced from reference TRBV5-4 and TRBJ2-5, is ETGVTQSPTHLIKTRGQQVTLRCSSQSGHNTVSWYQQALGQGPQFIFQYYREEENGRGNFPPRFSGLQFPNYSSELNVNALELDDSALYLCASSVASGIQETQYFGPGTRLLVL.